These 4 T cell receptor beta chains originate from one sample sequenced in a study of T cells in Graves' hyperthyroidism and ophthalmopathy. Researchers took RNA transcripts and amplified the TCR beta CDR3 regions from them. Researchers ran a first-round RT-PCR on the TCR CDR3 using the HTBI primer set. TCRdb used MiXCR to reprocess the multiplex PCR reads, holding one entry per CDR3 protein. The profile shows roughly 250,000 distinct CDR3 sequences, about 15% of them singletons. The specimen sequenced was blood. The source is a woman between 35 and 50 years old with Graves' hyperthyroidism that later progressed to Graves' ophthalmopathy.

Details on this clonotype: This may be a read error, as it is one base from a much larger clone. CDR3 DNA: TGTGCCAGCAGCGGCAGCAGGAACACTGAAGCTTTCTTT. Translation gives CASSGSRNTEAFF. The rearrangement uses TRBV9 and TRBJ1-1, with D hard to call. The germline V and J ends were trimmed by 3 bases and 1 base, with 7 bases remaining between them. CDR1 and CDR2 (germline): SGDLS, YYNGEE. This CDR3 is built from 13 residues.

This clonotype came up many times. V gene TRBV3-1 combines with J gene TRBJ2-5, with TRBD1 identical over 7 bases. V was clipped by 3 bases and J by 1 base; unmatched bases: 14. The germline CDR1 and CDR2 sequences are LGHDT and YNNKEL (reference sequence). The CDR3 consists of 18 residues. The CDR3 bases are TGTGCCAGCAGCCACCCTAGGGGGCAGCCAATATTCCAAGAGACCCAGTACTTC. Protein product: CASSHPRGQPIFQETQYF.

At least ten counts were recorded for this clonotype. The chain links TRBV11-2 to TRBJ2-3; 9 bases are a match to TRBD1. The germline V gene has CDR1 SGHAT and CDR2 FQNNGV. The CDR3 length is 17 residues. The V and J ends lost 5 bases and 3 bases, in that order; junction bases with no gene match: 12. DNA for the CDR3: TGTGCCAGCAGCGACGTGGACAGGGGTATTTCGACAGATACGCAGTATTTT. Its translation is CASSDVDRGISTDTQYF.

This clonotype was counted ten times or more. The chain couples TRBV12-3 or TRBV12-4 to TRBJ2-7; D call uncertain. With 1 base removed from V and 2 bases from J, the gap between germline ends came to 24 bases. The CDR3 loop spans 19 amino acids. CDR3 DNA sequence: TGTGCCAGCAGTTTAGGTCGACCAGCTGGGAACCCCTTAACCTACGAGCAGTACTTC. This codes for CASSLGRPAGNPLTYEQYF.